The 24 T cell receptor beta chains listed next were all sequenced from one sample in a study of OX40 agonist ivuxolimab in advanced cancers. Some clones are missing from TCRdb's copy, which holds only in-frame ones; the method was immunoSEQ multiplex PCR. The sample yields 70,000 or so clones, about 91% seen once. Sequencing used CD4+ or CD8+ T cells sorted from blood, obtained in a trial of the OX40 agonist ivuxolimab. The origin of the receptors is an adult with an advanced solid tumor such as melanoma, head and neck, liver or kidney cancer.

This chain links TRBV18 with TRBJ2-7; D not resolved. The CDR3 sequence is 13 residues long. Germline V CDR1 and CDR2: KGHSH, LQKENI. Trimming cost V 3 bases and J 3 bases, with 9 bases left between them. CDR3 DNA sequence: TGTGCCAGCTCACCGGAGTCTATCTACGAGCAGTACTTC. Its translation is CASSPESIYEQYF. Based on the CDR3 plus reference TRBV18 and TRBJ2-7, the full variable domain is NAGVMQNPRHLVRRRGQEARLRCSPMKGHSHVYWYRQLPEEGLKFMVYLQKENIIDESGMPKERFSAEFPKEGPSILRIQQVVRGDSAAYFCASSPESIYEQYFGPGTRLTVT.

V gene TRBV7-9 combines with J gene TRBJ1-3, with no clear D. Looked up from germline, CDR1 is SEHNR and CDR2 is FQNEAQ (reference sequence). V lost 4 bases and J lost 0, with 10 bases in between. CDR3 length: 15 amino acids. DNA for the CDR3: TGTGCCAGCAGCTCCCCCGACAACTCTGGAAACACCATATATTTT. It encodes CASSSPDNSGNTIYF.

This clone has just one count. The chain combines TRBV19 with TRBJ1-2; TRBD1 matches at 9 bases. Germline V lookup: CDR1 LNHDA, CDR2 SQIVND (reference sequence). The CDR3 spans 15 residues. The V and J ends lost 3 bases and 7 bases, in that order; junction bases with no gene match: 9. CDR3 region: CASSILQGASGGYTF. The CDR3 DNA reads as TGTGCCAGTAGTATTCTACAGGGGGCTTCGGGTGGCTACACCTTC.

The CDR3 nucleotides read TGTGCCAGCAGCTTAGGCCGGGACAGCTCTGGAAACACCATATATTTT. Its protein product is CASSLGRDSSGNTIYF. The genes are TRBV11-2 and TRBJ1-3, with 7 bases that match TRBD1. The CDR3 runs to 16 residues. V shed 1 base and J 0 bases; nucleotides not matched to a gene: 3. Germline-derived CDR1 and CDR2 are SGHAT and FQNNGV.

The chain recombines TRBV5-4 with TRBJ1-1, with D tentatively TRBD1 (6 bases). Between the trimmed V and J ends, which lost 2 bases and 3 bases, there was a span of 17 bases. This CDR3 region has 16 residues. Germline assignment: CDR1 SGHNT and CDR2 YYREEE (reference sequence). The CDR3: CASSFYQGTEDTEAFF. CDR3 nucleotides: TGTGCCAGCAGCTTTTATCAGGGGACGGAGGACACTGAAGCTTTCTTT.

The CDR3 coding sequence is TGTGCCAGTAGTATTCAGACTAGCGGGAGGGAAGAGCAGTACTTC. Residues: CASSIQTSGREEQYF. V gene TRBV19 combines with J gene TRBJ2-7, with 14 nucleotides matching TRBD2. The CDR3 length is 15 residues. With V trimmed by 3 bases and J by 7 bases, 5 bases remained unmatched. Germline V CDR1 and CDR2: LNHDA, SQIVND (reference sequence).

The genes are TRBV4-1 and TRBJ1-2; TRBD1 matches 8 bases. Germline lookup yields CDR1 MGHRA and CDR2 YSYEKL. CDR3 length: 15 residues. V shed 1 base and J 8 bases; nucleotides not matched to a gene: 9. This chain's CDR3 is CASSQGQGALGGYTF. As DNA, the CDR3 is TGCGCCAGCAGCCAAGGGCAGGGGGCTCTAGGGGGCTACACCTTC.

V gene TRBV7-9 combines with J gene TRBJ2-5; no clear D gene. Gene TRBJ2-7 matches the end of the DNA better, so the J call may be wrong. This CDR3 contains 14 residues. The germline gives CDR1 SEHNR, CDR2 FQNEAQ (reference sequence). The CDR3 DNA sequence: TGTGCCAGCAGAGACATACGGCGCACGGACGAGCAGTACTTC. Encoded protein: CASRDIRRTDEQYF.

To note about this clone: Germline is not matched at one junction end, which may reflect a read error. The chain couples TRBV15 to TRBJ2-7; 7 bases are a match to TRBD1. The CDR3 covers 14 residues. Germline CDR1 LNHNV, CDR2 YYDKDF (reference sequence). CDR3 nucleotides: TGTGCCACCAGCGTAGACAGGGATTCCCCTCGGTTGAACTTC. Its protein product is CATSVDRDSPRLNF.

CDR3 in DNA: TGTGCCAGCAGTTTATTGGCAGGGAACACTGAAGCTTTCTTT. Its protein product is CASSLLAGNTEAFF. The chain has TRBV27 and TRBJ1-1, with D unclear. Germline lookup yields CDR1 MNHEY and CDR2 SMNVEV (reference sequence). The V and J ends lost 1 base and 1 base respectively, with 7 bases between them. CDR3 size: 14 residues.

The CDR3 DNA is TGTGCCAGCAGTGATAGGGCCATCTCCTACAATGAGCAGTTCTTC. It is translated as CASSDRAISYNEQFF. The gene calls are TRBV2 and TRBJ2-1, with D uncertain. Trimming pared 3 bases from V and 0 bases from J, leaving 9 bases between. Germline V gives CDR1 SNHLY, CDR2 FYNNEI. CDR3 length equals 15 residues.

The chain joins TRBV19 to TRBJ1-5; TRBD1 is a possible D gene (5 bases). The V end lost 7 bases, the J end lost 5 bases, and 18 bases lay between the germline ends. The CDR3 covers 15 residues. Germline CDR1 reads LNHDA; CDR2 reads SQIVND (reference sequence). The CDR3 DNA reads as TGTGCCAGTAATCCATCAACGGGACTTCATCAGCCCCAGCATTTT. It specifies CASNPSTGLHQPQHF.

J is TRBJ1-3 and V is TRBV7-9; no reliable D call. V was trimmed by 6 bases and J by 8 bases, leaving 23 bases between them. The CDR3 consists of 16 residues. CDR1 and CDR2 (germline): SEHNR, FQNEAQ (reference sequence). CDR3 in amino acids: CASRRDRALGKDTIYF. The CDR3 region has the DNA TGTGCCAGCAGACGGGATCGGGCCCTTGGAAAAGACACCATATATTTT.

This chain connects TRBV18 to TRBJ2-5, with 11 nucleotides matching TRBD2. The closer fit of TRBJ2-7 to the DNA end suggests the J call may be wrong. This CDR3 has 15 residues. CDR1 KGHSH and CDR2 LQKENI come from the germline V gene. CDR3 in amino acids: CASSPGTSGTYEQYF. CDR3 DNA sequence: TGTGCCAGCTCACCCGGGACTAGCGGAACCTACGAGCAGTACTTC.

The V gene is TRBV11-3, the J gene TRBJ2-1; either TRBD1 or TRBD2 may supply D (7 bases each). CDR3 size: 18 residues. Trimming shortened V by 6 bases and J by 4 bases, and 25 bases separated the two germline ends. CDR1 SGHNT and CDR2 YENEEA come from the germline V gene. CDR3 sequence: CASSHLPQGGGLYNEQFF. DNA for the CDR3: TGTGCCAGCAGTCACCTACCCCAGGGGGGAGGGCTGTACAATGAGCAGTTCTTC.

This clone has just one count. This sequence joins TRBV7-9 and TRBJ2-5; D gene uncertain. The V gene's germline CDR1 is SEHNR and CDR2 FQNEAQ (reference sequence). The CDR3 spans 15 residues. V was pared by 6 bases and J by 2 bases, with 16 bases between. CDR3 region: CASSRPTFGQETQYF. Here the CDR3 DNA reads TGTGCCAGCAGTCGCCCTACCTTCGGACAAGAGACCCAGTACTTC.

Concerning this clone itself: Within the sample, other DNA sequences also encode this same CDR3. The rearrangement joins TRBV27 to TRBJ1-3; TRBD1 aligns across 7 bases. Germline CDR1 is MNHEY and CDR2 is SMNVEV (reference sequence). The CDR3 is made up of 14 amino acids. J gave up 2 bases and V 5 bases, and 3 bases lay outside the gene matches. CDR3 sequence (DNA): TGTGCCAGCAGTAAGGGGACAGCTGGAAACACCATATATTTT. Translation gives CASSKGTAGNTIYF.

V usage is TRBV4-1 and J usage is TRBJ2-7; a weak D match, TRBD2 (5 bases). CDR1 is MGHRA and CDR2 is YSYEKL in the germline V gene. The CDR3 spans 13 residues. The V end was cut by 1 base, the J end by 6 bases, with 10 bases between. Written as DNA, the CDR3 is TGCGCCAGCAGCCAAGGGGAGAAAATCGAGCAGTACTTC. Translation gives CASSQGEKIEQYF.

DNA of the CDR3: TGTGCCAGCCTACCTTGGGACAGGGAGGGAAAGGGCTATGGCTACACCTTC. It is translated as CASLPWDREGKGYGYTF. The rearrangement links TRBV4-2 to TRBJ1-2; 9 bases fit TRBD1. Looked up from germline, CDR1 is LGHNA and CDR2 is YNFKEQ. The CDR3 is 17 residues long. V lost 8 bases to trimming and J lost 4 bases; unmatched junction nucleotides: 17.

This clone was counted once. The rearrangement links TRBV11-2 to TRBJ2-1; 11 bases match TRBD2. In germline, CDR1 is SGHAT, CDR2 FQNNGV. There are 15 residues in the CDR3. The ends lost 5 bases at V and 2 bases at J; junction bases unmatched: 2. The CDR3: CASSETSGAYNEQFF. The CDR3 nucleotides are TGTGCCAGCAGCGAGACTAGCGGGGCCTACAATGAGCAGTTCTTC. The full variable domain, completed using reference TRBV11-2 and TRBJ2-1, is EAGVAQSPRYKIIEKRQSVAFWCNPISGHATLYWYQQILGQGPKLLIQFQNNGVVDDSQLPKDRFSAERLKGVDSTLKIQPAKLEDSAVYLCASSETSGAYNEQFFGPGTRLTVL.

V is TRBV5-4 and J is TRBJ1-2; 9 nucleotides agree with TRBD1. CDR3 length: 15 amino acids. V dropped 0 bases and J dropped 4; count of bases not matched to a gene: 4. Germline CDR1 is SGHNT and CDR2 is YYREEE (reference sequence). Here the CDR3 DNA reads TGTGCCAGCAGCTTGGCAGGGACAGGGTTCTATGGCTACACCTTC. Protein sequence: CASSLAGTGFYGYTF.

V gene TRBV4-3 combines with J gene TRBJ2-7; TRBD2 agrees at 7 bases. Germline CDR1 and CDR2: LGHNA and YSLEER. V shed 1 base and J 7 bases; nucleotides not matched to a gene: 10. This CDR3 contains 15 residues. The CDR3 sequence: CASSQGSAGEGEQYF. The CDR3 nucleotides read TGCGCCAGCAGCCAAGGATCGGCGGGAGAAGGGGAGCAGTACTTC.

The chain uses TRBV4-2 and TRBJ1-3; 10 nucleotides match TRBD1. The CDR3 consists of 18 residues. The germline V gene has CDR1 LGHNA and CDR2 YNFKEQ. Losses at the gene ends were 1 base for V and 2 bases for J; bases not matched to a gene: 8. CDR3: CASSQGTTGGLTGNTIYF. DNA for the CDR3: TGTGCCAGCAGCCAAGGAACGACAGGGGGCCTGACTGGAAACACCATATATTTT.

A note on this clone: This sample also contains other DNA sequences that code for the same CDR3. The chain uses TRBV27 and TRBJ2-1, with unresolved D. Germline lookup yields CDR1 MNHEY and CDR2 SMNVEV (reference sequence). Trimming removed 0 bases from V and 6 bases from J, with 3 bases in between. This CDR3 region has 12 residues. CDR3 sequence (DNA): TGTGCCAGCAGTTTATCTGGCAATGAGCAGTTCTTC. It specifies CASSLSGNEQFF.